Below are 20 T cell receptor beta chains sequenced from a single sample in a study of T cell responses to AZD1222 COVID-19 vaccine (dated by TCRdb to about 2021). Library creation used the immunoSEQ multiplex PCR assay. Drawn from immuneACCESS, this table holds only the in-frame rearrangements with V and J called that TCRdb kept. Clones are partly lost; checked studies trace under half to an unresolved V gene and leave the rest unexplained. The sample yields around 90,000 clones; approximately 86% were counted once. 5% to 6.5% of the sample belongs to the ten largest clones. The label giving this sample's time point can be read as: baseline before first vaccination. The sample was peripheral blood, taken on day 0 of AZD1222 vaccination. These receptors were obtained from an adult in good health.

The genes are TRBV14 and TRBJ1-2; D ambiguous. V lost 1 base and J lost 6, with 9 bases in between. The germline CDR1 and CDR2 sequences are SGHDN and FVKESK. There are 13 residues in the CDR3. The CDR3 nucleotides read TGTGCCAGCAGCCAAGGGCCAGTTGATGGCTACACCTTC. It is translated as CASSQGPVDGYTF.

The gene calls are TRBV30 and TRBJ1-4, with 8 bases aligning to TRBD1. The CDR3 covers 16 residues. J gave up 0 bases and V 2 bases, and 5 bases lay outside the gene matches. Germline V CDR1 and CDR2: GTSNPN, SVGIG (reference sequence). The CDR3 spells CAWSTGGTATNEKLFF. As DNA, the CDR3 is TGTGCCTGGAGTACAGGGGGTACAGCAACTAATGAAAAACTGTTTTTT.

This chain connects TRBV27 to TRBJ1-5; D uncertain. V was shortened by 4 bases and J by 6 bases, with 7 bases between the two germline ends. Germline V gene data show CDR1 as MNHEY and CDR2 as SMNVEV (reference sequence). The CDR3 spans 12 residues. The CDR3 DNA reads as TGTGCCAGCAGTTCTCCCGGTCAGCCCCAGCATTTT. Protein: CASSSPGQPQHF.

J is TRBJ1-1 and V is TRBV2, with D possibly matching TRBD1 (6 bases). The CDR3 is made up of 14 amino acids. Deletions cut 7 bases from V and 0 bases from J, with 12 bases between. The germline CDR1 and CDR2 sequences are SNHLY and FYNNEI. The DNA for the CDR3 is TGTGCCAGCAAGGAGGACAGTCTGAACACTGAAGCTTTCTTT. Translation gives CASKEDSLNTEAFF.

The chain couples TRBV11-2 to TRBJ2-7, with 7 nucleotides matching TRBD1. J was trimmed by 2 bases and V by 0 bases; bases with no gene match: 4. CDR3 size: 15 residues. The germline V gene has CDR1 SGHAT and CDR2 FQNNGV. CDR3 sequence (DNA): TGTGCCAGCAGCTTAGAACGGGACAGAACCTACGAGCAGTACTTC. Its translation: CASSLERDRTYEQYF.

This clone was observed a single time. This chain links TRBV11-2 with TRBJ1-1; no firm D call. The CDR3 length is 13 residues. Trimming pared 5 bases from V and 2 bases from J, leaving 9 bases between. The germline V gene encodes CDR1 SGHAT and CDR2 FQNNGV. The CDR3 region is CASSLYRNTEAFF. CDR3 nucleotides: TGTGCCAGCAGCCTATACAGAAACACTGAAGCTTTCTTT.

The rearrangement uses TRBV12-3 or TRBV12-4 and TRBJ2-1; 7 nucleotides align to TRBD2. V lost 6 bases, J lost 7 bases, and 6 bases stayed unmatched. The CDR3 covers 13 residues. This chain's CDR3 is CASSRPSGNEQFF. DNA of the CDR3: TGTGCCAGCAGCCGCCCTAGCGGAAATGAGCAGTTCTTC.

The chain employs TRBV12-3 or TRBV12-4 and TRBJ2-1; the D is unclear. The V end was cut by 3 bases, the J end by 6 bases, with 9 bases between. CDR3 length: 13 residues. DNA for the CDR3: TGTGCCAGCAGTTTGATCAGGATCAATGAGCAGTTCTTC. It yields the protein CASSLIRINEQFF.

The rearrangement links TRBV27 to TRBJ1-1; the D gene is possibly TRBD1 (5 bases). This CDR3 has 14 residues. Between the trimmed V and J ends, which lost 2 bases and 0 bases, there was a span of 7 bases. CDR1 and CDR2 (germline): MNHEY, SMNVEV (reference sequence). The CDR3 sequence: CASSLGTLNTEAFF. The DNA for the CDR3 is TGTGCCAGCAGTTTAGGGACCTTGAACACTGAAGCTTTCTTT.

The chain has TRBV10-3 and TRBJ2-5; D not resolved. The V end lost 3 bases, the J end lost 5 bases, and 25 bases lay between the germline ends. The germline V gene has CDR1 ENHRY and CDR2 SYGVKD. CDR3 length equals 18 residues. DNA for the CDR3: TGTGCCATCAGTGATAATAGGGTCTTGGCAGCGCGCTCGGAGACCCAGTACTTC. Translation gives CAISDNRVLAARSETQYF.

The chain joins TRBV5-6 to TRBJ2-1, with a tentative D call TRBD1 (6 bases). Trimming pared 0 bases from V and 10 bases from J, leaving 14 bases between. Germline V lookup: CDR1 SGHDT, CDR2 YYEEEE. The CDR3 totals 14 residues. CDR3 amino acids: CASSLALKTGEQFF. CDR3 nucleotides: TGTGCCAGCAGCTTGGCCTTAAAAACAGGGGAGCAGTTCTTC.

The rearrangement uses TRBV7-3 and TRBJ2-3; maybe TRBD2 (6 bases). In germline, CDR1 is SGHTA, CDR2 FQGTGA. This CDR3 is 16 amino acids long. V lost 4 bases and J 1 base, leaving 15 bases between the germline ends. CDR3 region: CASSSGLFGGTDTQYF. CDR3 coding DNA: TGTGCCAGCAGCTCGGGACTGTTTGGGGGCACAGATACGCAGTATTTT. The full variable domain, completed using reference TRBV7-3 and TRBJ2-3, is GAGVSQTPSNKVTEKGKYVELRCDPISGHTALYWYRQSLGQGPEFLIYFQGTGAADDSGLPNDRFFAVRPEGSVSTLKIQRTERGDSAVYLCASSSGLFGGTDTQYFGPGTRLTVL.

This clone was seen a few times. The chain combines TRBV30 with TRBJ1-3; the D is unclear. Germline V lookup: CDR1 GTSNPN, CDR2 SVGIG (reference sequence). The V gene lost 3 bases and the J gene lost 3 bases, with 9 bases spanning the gap. This CDR3 comprises 13 residues. DNA for the CDR3: TGTGCCTGGAGCCCGGGCTTTGGAAACACCATATATTTT. Translation: CAWSPGFGNTIYF.

V gene TRBV18 combines with J gene TRBJ2-7, with D perhaps matching TRBD2 (6 bases). Germline V gene lookup returns CDR1 KGHSH and CDR2 LQKENI. Trimming removed 3 bases at V and 7 bases at J, with 16 bases between. The CDR3 contains 14 residues. The CDR3 spells CASSPGAGKGEQYF. In nucleotides, the CDR3 is TGTGCCAGCTCACCCGGGGCGGGGAAAGGTGAGCAGTACTTC.

This clone was detected a few times. The rearrangement joins TRBV2 to TRBJ1-3, with 10 bases that match TRBD1. Germline trimming cut 4 bases from V and 1 base from J; bases unmatched to any gene: 4. This CDR3 is built from 16 residues. Germline loops: CDR1 SNHLY, CDR2 FYNNEI. CDR3 coding DNA: TGTGCCAGCAGTGGGGACAGGGGTCCGTCTGGAAACACCATATATTTT. Residues: CASSGDRGPSGNTIYF.

The chain links TRBV5-1 to TRBJ2-1; D is tentatively TRBD1 or TRBD2 (5 bases each). The CDR3 runs 14 residues. Germline values: CDR1 SGHRS, CDR2 YFSETQ. The V end lost 0 bases, the J end lost 8 bases, and 12 bases lay between the germline ends. The CDR3 here is CASSLDGWDDEQFF. The CDR3 DNA follows: TGCGCCAGCAGCTTGGATGGTTGGGACGATGAGCAGTTCTTC. Filled out from reference TRBV5-1 and TRBJ2-1, the complete variable domain reads KAGVTQTPRYLIKTRGQQVTLSCSPISGHRSVSWYQQTPGQGLQFLFEYFSETQRNKGNFPGRFSGRQFSNSRSEMNVSTLELGDSALYLCASSLDGWDDEQFFGPGTRLTVL.

This CDR3 reads CASSDPSGGVNNEQFF. CDR3 sequence (DNA): TGTGCCAGCAGTGACCCTAGCGGGGGGGTGAACAATGAGCAGTTCTTC. The V gene is TRBV25-1, the J gene TRBJ2-1; TRBD2 aligns across 12 bases. The V gene end was trimmed by 3 bases and the J gene end by 5 bases; junction bases not matched to a gene: 5. Germline assignment: CDR1 MGHDK and CDR2 SYGVNS. The CDR3 totals 16 residues.

The gene calls are TRBV29-1 and TRBJ2-1; TRBD2 matches 9 bases. The V gene's germline CDR1 is SQVTM and CDR2 ANQGSEA. J gave up 5 bases and V 4 bases, and 12 bases lay outside the gene matches. The CDR3 totals 16 residues. The CDR3 sequence: CSVASGEARNHNEQFF. The DNA for the CDR3 is TGCAGCGTTGCTAGCGGGGAGGCCCGAAATCACAATGAGCAGTTCTTC.

This clone was picked up one time. The V gene is TRBV3-1 (or the pseudogene TRBV3-2), the J gene TRBJ1-1; D is possibly TRBD1 (5 bases). The CDR3 covers 15 residues. The V end was cut by 4 bases, the J end by 2 bases, with 14 bases between. Looked up from germline, CDR1 is LGHDT and CDR2 is YNNKEL (reference sequence). The CDR3 nucleotides read TGTGCCAGCAGCCCCTGGAAGGGGAAAAACACTGAAGCTTTCTTT. Residues: CASSPWKGKNTEAFF.

The chain joins TRBV3-1 (or the pseudogene TRBV3-2) to TRBJ1-4; TRBD1 aligns across 7 bases. Germline CDR1 is LGHDT and CDR2 is YNNKEL (reference sequence). This CDR3 region has 15 residues. Unmatched junction bases numbered 9, after V lost 4 bases and J lost 7 bases. This CDR3 reads CASSPRDRASEKLFF. CDR3 nucleotides: TGTGCCAGCAGCCCCCGTGACAGGGCGAGTGAAAAACTGTTTTTT.